This T cell receptor beta chain was captured by sequencing in a study of beta chain features in type 1 diabetes. To note about this clone: The target antigen is unknown. Other DNA sequences in this specimen translate into the identical CDR3.

Germline V lookup: CDR1 SQVTM, CDR2 ANQGSEA. This CDR3 comprises 12 residues. V lost 2 bases and J lost 2, with 6 bases in between. Expressed TCRB transcripts were sequenced after all isolated RNA was converted to cDNA. Method: immunoSEQ multiplex PCR; TCRdb's copy keeps in-frame clones and lacks some. The sample gives some 330,000 clones, approximately 12% of which show up once; over 0.008% is in the top ten. Study-level findings and limits: The influence of HLA type on TCRB rearrangement stayed undetermined. For Type 1 diabetes patients, all four CD4+ subsets carried TCRB CDR3s that were moderately but significantly shorter.

The chain employs TRBV29-1 and TRBJ1-2; no firm D call. This TCR was sampled from a young woman with type 1 diabetes. Sequences were obtained from naive CD4+ T cells from blood. DNA for the CDR3: TGCAGCGTTGAACCGGGGAACTATGGCTACACCTTC. It translates to CSVEPGNYGYTF.